Presented here are 30 T cell receptor beta chains from one specimen sequenced in a study of T cell responses to AZD1222 COVID-19 vaccine. Libraries were prepared by immunoSEQ multiplex PCR; TCRdb keeps only in-frame clonotypes and omits some of them. This table has approximately 70,000 clones, about 91% appearing once. Source: peripheral blood, taken 28 days after the second dose of the MenACWY control vaccine. The receptors were gathered from an adult who received the MenACWY meningococcal vaccine as a control.

The chain carries TRBV7-2 and TRBJ2-2, with TRBD2 as a possible D gene (5 bases). CDR3 length equals 14 residues. The V gene's germline CDR1 is SGHTA and CDR2 FQGNSA. V was shortened by 4 bases and J by 7 bases, with 13 bases between the two germline ends. This CDR3 reads CASSSLAVSGELFF. Written as DNA, the CDR3 is TGTGCCAGCAGCTCCCTAGCAGTGAGCGGGGAGCTGTTTTTT.

This sequence joins TRBV15 and TRBJ1-5, with 7 nucleotides matching TRBD1. This CDR3 has 16 residues. J lost 3 bases, V lost 0 bases, and 5 bases had no gene match. The germline CDR1 and CDR2 sequences are LNHNV and YYDKDF (reference sequence). The CDR3 coding sequence is TGTGCCACCAGCAGAGAGGGCAGGGGGTACAATCAGCCCCAGCATTTT. Translating gives CATSREGRGYNQPQHF.

V and J are TRBV14 and TRBJ2-3; 9 nucleotides align to TRBD1. V lost 2 bases to trimming and J lost 1 base; unmatched junction nucleotides: 4. Germline-derived CDR1 and CDR2 are SGHDN and FVKESK. The CDR3 sequence is 16 residues long. The CDR3 reads CASSQRDRVGTDTQYF. In nucleotides, the CDR3 is TGTGCCAGCAGCCAAAGGGACAGGGTAGGCACAGATACGCAGTATTTT.

The chain is built from TRBV29-1 and TRBJ2-4; D unresolved. V lost 2 bases and J lost 3, with 11 bases in between. This CDR3 has 14 amino acids. Per the germline V gene, CDR1 is SQVTM and CDR2 is ANQGSEA. The DNA for the CDR3 is TGCAGCGTTGAATTCCCGGCTAACAAAAACATTCAGTACTTC. Amino acids: CSVEFPANKNIQYF.

The chain carries TRBV4-1 and TRBJ2-7, with a tentative D call TRBD1 (6 bases). Germline assignment: CDR1 MGHRA and CDR2 YSYEKL. Trimming pared 4 bases from V and 1 base from J, leaving 17 bases between. This CDR3 is built from 16 residues. CDR3 DNA: TGCGCCAGCAGCCCGATTGAATGGGACACTTCCTACGAGCAGTACTTC. It translates to CASSPIEWDTSYEQYF.

V and J are TRBV6-5 and TRBJ2-5, with D perhaps TRBD2 (6 bases). The germline gives CDR1 MNHEY, CDR2 SVGAGI. The V and J ends lost 2 bases and 5 bases respectively, with 9 bases between them. The CDR3 has 13 amino acids. DNA of the CDR3: TGTGCCAGCAGTTACAGGGCGGGGGAGACCCAGTACTTC. It encodes CASSYRAGETQYF.

The chain links TRBV4-3 to TRBJ1-5; D not resolved. Per the germline V gene, CDR1 is LGHNA and CDR2 is YSLEER. This CDR3 comprises 15 residues. Trimming pared 0 bases from V and 4 bases from J, leaving 10 bases between. CDR3 DNA sequence: TGCGCCAGCAGCCAAGATGGACGGCCTAATCAGCCCCAGCATTTT. This encodes CASSQDGRPNQPQHF.

The V gene is TRBV27, the J gene TRBJ1-2; D call uncertain. Germline CDR1 and CDR2: MNHEY and SMNVEV (reference sequence). V was shortened by 0 bases and J by 6 bases, with 20 bases between the two germline ends. The CDR3 totals 17 residues. CDR3 coding DNA: TGTGCCAGCAGTTTATCTTCCTCGGTGCAGATAAAGAATGGCTACACCTTC. Translated: CASSLSSSVQIKNGYTF.

This clone was observed many times. The chain joins TRBV6-1 to TRBJ2-3, with TRBD2 identical over 12 bases. Germline V CDR1 and CDR2: MNHNS, SASEGT. CDR3 length: 15 amino acids. V was clipped by 2 bases and J by 4 bases; unmatched bases: 1. The CDR3 here is CASSELAGGPDTQYF. The CDR3 DNA reads TGTGCCAGCAGTGAACTAGCGGGGGGGCCAGATACGCAGTATTTT.

The chain uses TRBV6-5 and TRBJ1-4; perhaps TRBD1 as D (5 bases). CDR1 is MNHEY and CDR2 is SVGAGI in the germline V gene. V dropped 2 bases and J dropped 3 bases, with 10 bases sitting between them. The CDR3 consists of 15 residues. The CDR3 loop is CASSYRGPPNEKLFF. In nucleotides, the CDR3 is TGTGCCAGCAGTTACAGGGGACCGCCTAATGAAAAACTGTTTTTT.

CDR3 region: CASSENPPGQTNSPLHF. The DNA of the CDR3 is TGTGCCAGCAGTGAAAACCCGCCGGGACAGACCAATTCACCCCTCCACTTT. The chain uses TRBV2 and TRBJ1-6; 7 nucleotides align to TRBD1. This CDR3 comprises 17 residues. Germline values: CDR1 SNHLY, CDR2 FYNNEI. The V and J ends lost 2 bases and 7 bases, in that order; junction bases with no gene match: 11.

This clone was counted only a few times. The gene calls are TRBV6-6 and TRBJ2-5, with TRBD2 identical over 14 bases. Unmatched junction bases numbered 7, after V lost 5 bases and J lost 2 bases. Germline CDR1 MNHNY, CDR2 SVGAGI (reference sequence). The CDR3 is made up of 17 amino acids. CDR3 region: CASSLLRLAGGQETQYF. As DNA, the CDR3 is TGTGCCAGCAGTCTACTGAGACTAGCGGGGGGGCAAGAGACCCAGTACTTC.

This chain uses TRBV4-1 with TRBJ1-2; D not resolved. This CDR3 spans 13 amino acids. V lost 1 base, J lost 3 bases, and 6 bases lay in between. Germline CDR1 and CDR2: MGHRA and YSYEKL. CDR3 protein: CASSQVTHYGYTF. The CDR3 DNA sequence: TGCGCCAGCAGCCAAGTTACCCACTATGGCTACACCTTC.

Remarks on this clone: Other DNA sequences in the same sample also yield this CDR3. The J gene is TRBJ2-5, the V gene TRBV9; possible D gene TRBD2, 5 bases. Trimming shortened V by 0 bases and J by 5 bases, and 8 bases separated the two germline ends. Germline V gene data show CDR1 as SGDLS and CDR2 as YYNGEE. CDR3 length: 13 amino acids. CDR3 bases: TGTGCCAGCAGCGTAGCGAGAGGGGAGACCCAGTACTTC. It specifies CASSVARGETQYF.

This clone has a single count. This chain links TRBV11-2 with TRBJ2-7; possible D gene TRBD1, 6 bases. Germline CDR1 reads SGHAT; CDR2 reads FQNNGV. The CDR3 is made up of 14 amino acids. Between the trimmed V and J ends, which lost 5 bases and 2 bases, there was a span of 13 bases. The DNA of the CDR3 is TGTGCCAGCAGCCTCGATAGGACAGCCTACGAGCAGTACTTC. Translating it yields CASSLDRTAYEQYF.

The J gene is TRBJ1-6, the V gene TRBV27; 10 positions match TRBD1. Germline trimming cut 5 bases from V and 4 bases from J; bases unmatched to any gene: 5. Germline CDR1 MNHEY, CDR2 SMNVEV (reference sequence). The CDR3 extends over 16 amino acids. The CDR3, as DNA: TGTGCCAGCAGTATCTGGACAGGGGGATATAATTCACCCCTCCACTTT. It encodes CASSIWTGGYNSPLHF.

The chain has TRBV6-5 and TRBJ1-2; D gene unclear. The CDR3 covers 14 residues. Per the germline V gene, CDR1 is MNHEY and CDR2 is SVGAGI. Trimming removed 0 bases at V and 4 bases at J, with 9 bases between. CDR3 protein: CASSYSWGVYGYTF. The CDR3 DNA sequence: TGTGCCAGCAGTTACTCTTGGGGAGTCTATGGCTACACCTTC.

The genes are TRBV5-1 and TRBJ1-1, with D maybe TRBD1 (6 bases). The CDR3 covers 17 residues. Germline CDR1 is SGHRS and CDR2 is YFSETQ. V was pared by 0 bases and J by 0 bases, with 15 bases between. The CDR3 is CASSLGGGGRMNTEAFF. The DNA for the CDR3 is TGCGCCAGCAGCTTGGGAGGAGGGGGGCGGATGAACACTGAAGCTTTCTTT. Drawing the rest from reference TRBV5-1 and TRBJ1-1, the complete variable domain is KAGVTQTPRYLIKTRGQQVTLSCSPISGHRSVSWYQQTPGQGLQFLFEYFSETQRNKGNFPGRFSGRQFSNSRSEMNVSTLELGDSALYLCASSLGGGGRMNTEAFFGQGTRLTVV.

The CDR3 nucleotides are TGTGCCAGCAGCACCTCAGCGGGACCGTACCAAGAGACCCAGTACTTC. The encoded protein is CASSTSAGPYQETQYF. This chain links TRBV7-2 with TRBJ2-5, with 7 bases matching TRBD2. Unmatched junction bases numbered 9, after V lost 5 bases and J lost 0 bases. Germline CDR1 reads SGHTA; CDR2 reads FQGNSA. The CDR3 has 16 amino acids.

The J gene is TRBJ2-7, the V gene TRBV19, with 9 bases lining up with TRBD1. This CDR3 comprises 13 residues. With V trimmed by 5 bases and J by 3 bases, 2 bases remained unmatched. Germline CDR1 is LNHDA and CDR2 is SQIVND (reference sequence). CDR3: CASSVTGGYEQYF. CDR3 nucleotide sequence: TGTGCCAGTAGTGTGACAGGGGGCTACGAGCAGTACTTC.

The chain carries TRBV5-1 and TRBJ2-1; D is ambiguous. CDR1 is SGHRS and CDR2 is YFSETQ in the germline V gene. Trimming left V 4 bases short and J 2 bases short, with 16 bases between. The CDR3 spans 16 residues. This CDR3 is CASSQELNPPYNEQFF. DNA of the CDR3: TGCGCCAGCAGCCAAGAACTTAACCCACCCTACAATGAGCAGTTCTTC.

This sequence joins TRBV19 and TRBJ2-2, with TRBD1 identical over 8 bases. The length of the CDR3 is 14 residues. Germline loops: CDR1 LNHDA, CDR2 SQIVND (reference sequence). The J segment lost 4 bases and the V segment lost 10 bases, leaving 8 bases of the junction unmatched. In DNA form, the CDR3 reads TGTGCCACCACAGTGGGACAGGTCACCGGGGAGCTGTTTTTT. It translates to CATTVGQVTGELFF.

The rearrangement links TRBV5-1 to TRBJ2-2; TRBD2 matches at 7 bases. Germline assignment: CDR1 SGHRS and CDR2 YFSETQ. This CDR3 is 18 amino acids long. V gave up 1 base and J gave up 0 bases; unmatched junction bases: 9. The CDR3 is CASSLYGGKSANTGELFF. DNA of the CDR3: TGCGCCAGCAGCTTGTACGGGGGGAAGAGCGCGAACACCGGGGAGCTGTTTTTT.

This clone occurred once. The genes are TRBV2 and TRBJ2-3; tentatively, D is TRBD1 (6 bases). The CDR3 is made up of 15 amino acids. V lost 5 bases to trimming and J lost 3 bases, with 15 bases between them. In germline, CDR1 is SNHLY, CDR2 FYNNEI. CDR3 DNA sequence: TGTGCCAGCAGTAAAGACAGGCTCGGGACAGATACGCAGTATTTT. Encoded protein: CASSKDRLGTDTQYF.

The V gene is TRBV30, the J gene TRBJ1-1; a weak D match, TRBD1 (5 bases). The germline CDR1 and CDR2 sequences are GTSNPN and SVGIG (reference sequence). Trimming removed 3 bases from V and 11 bases from J, with 16 bases in between. CDR3 length equals 12 residues. Written as DNA, the CDR3 is TGTGCCTGGAGCTCCGGGGCTCCAAATGCTTTCTTT. Translated: CAWSSGAPNAFF. The whole variable domain, filled in from reference TRBV30 and TRBJ1-1, reads SQTIHQWPATLVQPVGSPLSLECTVEGTSNPNLYWYRQAAGRGLQLLFYSVGIGQISSEVPQNLSASRPQDRQFILSSKKLLLSDSGFYLCAWSSGAPNAFFGQGTRLTVV.

This clone has just one count. The chain uses TRBV2 and TRBJ1-5; 8 bases fit TRBD1. Trimming took 6 bases from V and 7 from J; bases not matched to a gene: 5. Germline CDR1 is SNHLY and CDR2 is FYNNEI. The CDR3 has 13 residues. This CDR3 is CASRPDRVQPQHF. For the CDR3, the DNA is TGTGCCAGCAGACCGGACAGGGTCCAGCCCCAGCATTTT.

This clone turned up a few times. The chain couples TRBV2 to TRBJ1-2, with D tentatively TRBD1 (5 bases). V shed 4 bases and J shed 9 bases, with 15 bases lying between them. Germline values: CDR1 SNHLY, CDR2 FYNNEI. The CDR3 covers 13 residues. CDR3 sequence (DNA): TGTGCCAGCAGTGGCAGCAGGGAAAGGAGCTACACCTTC. Protein sequence: CASSGSRERSYTF.

The chain employs TRBV2 and TRBJ2-1; D uncertain. Per germline, CDR1 SNHLY and CDR2 FYNNEI. V shed 6 bases and J shed 9 bases, with 9 bases lying between them. This CDR3 is 11 amino acids long. The CDR3 spells CASRTPAEQFF. For the CDR3, the DNA is TGTGCCAGCAGGACACCAGCTGAGCAGTTCTTC.

The V gene is TRBV9, the J gene TRBJ2-4; D is undetermined. CDR1 is SGDLS, CDR2 YYNGEE, per germline. Trimming cost V 0 bases and J 11 bases, with 12 bases left between them. The CDR3 is 13 amino acids. CDR3 coding DNA: TGTGCCAGCAGCGTAGGCGATGGCACGCTTCAGTACTTC. Amino acids: CASSVGDGTLQYF. The whole variable domain, remainder taken from reference TRBV9 and TRBJ2-4, is DSGVTQTPKHLITATGQRVTLRCSPRSGDLSVYWYQQSLDQGLQFLIQYYNGEERAKGNILERFSAQQFPDLHSELNLSSLELGDSALYFCASSVGDGTLQYFGAGTRLSVL.

The chain links TRBV12-3 or TRBV12-4 to TRBJ1-1, with D possibly matching TRBD1 (5 bases). The length of the CDR3 is 13 residues. With 6 bases removed from V and 5 bases from J, the gap between germline ends came to 13 bases. CDR3 coding DNA: TGTGCCAGCAGACTAGGGGTGTGGACTGAAGCTTTCTTT. Translating it yields CASRLGVWTEAFF.